Shown below are 6 T cell receptor beta chains from a single sample sequenced in a study of technical replicates of blood from a handful of donors. Repertoires were generated with immunoSEQ multiplex PCR, while TCRdb's copy carries only in-frame clones and drops some. The table lists around 76,000 clones, roughly 92% of them singletons. Sequencing input: T cells isolated from PBMCs. These TCRs come from a human donor in good health.

The chain carries TRBV18 and TRBJ2-2; weak D call: TRBD1 (6 bases). CDR3 length: 13 residues. The germline CDR1 and CDR2 sequences are KGHSH and LQKENI. V was trimmed by 4 bases and J by 3 bases, leaving 6 bases between them. In DNA, the CDR3 is TGTGCCAGCTCACAGGGGGACACCGGGGAGCTGTTTTTT. Its translation: CASSQGDTGELFF.

The chain couples TRBV18 to TRBJ2-5, with D perhaps TRBD2 (6 bases). The germline V and J ends were trimmed by 9 bases and 7 bases, with 18 bases remaining between them. The V gene's germline CDR1 is KGHSH and CDR2 LQKENI. The CDR3 runs 13 residues. The CDR3 bases are TGTGCCAGTTCGGTGGAGGGTCAGGGGACCCAGTACTTC. This gives the protein CASSVEGQGTQYF. Supplemented by reference TRBV18 and TRBJ2-5, the full variable domain reads NAGVMQNPRHLVRRRGQEARLRCSPMKGHSHVYWYRQLPEEGLKFMVYLQKENIIDESGMPKERFSAEFPKEGPSILRIQQVVRGDSAAYFCASSVEGQGTQYFGPGTRLLVL.

The chain carries TRBV28 and TRBJ1-4, with a possible D match to TRBD1 (5 bases). This CDR3 is built from 13 residues. Germline assignment: CDR1 MDHEN and CDR2 SYDVKM. Trimming took off 6 bases at V and 4 bases at J, with 9 bases between the two ends. CDR3 sequence: CASSLTVNEKLFF. The CDR3, as DNA: TGTGCCAGCAGCCTGACAGTTAATGAAAAACTGTTTTTT.

The chain links TRBV28 to TRBJ1-1; 9 bases are a match to TRBD1. V dropped 4 bases and J dropped 5; count of bases not matched to a gene: 14. The CDR3 runs 17 residues. The germline gives CDR1 MDHEN, CDR2 SYDVKM. The CDR3 bases are TGTGCCAGCAGTTATTACTCATGGACAGGGGAGGGGACTGAAGCTTTCTTT. This translates into CASSYYSWTGEGTEAFF. Looking up the rest from reference TRBV28 and TRBJ1-1 gives the full variable domain: DVKVTQSSRYLVKRTGEKVFLECVQDMDHENMFWYRQDPGLGLRLIYFSYDVKMKEKGDIPEGYSVSREKKERFSLILESASTNQTSMYLCASSYYSWTGEGTEAFFGQGTRLTVV.

This clone was seen more than once but under ten times. The chain links TRBV4-1 to TRBJ2-7; D not certain. The germline V gene has CDR1 MGHRA and CDR2 YSYEKL. The CDR3 runs 14 residues. Trimming stripped 4 bases from V and 0 bases from J, with 10 bases between. The CDR3, as DNA: TGCGCCAGCAGCCTTTCTCTTAGCTCCTACGAGCAGTACTTC. This encodes CASSLSLSSYEQYF.

The chain carries TRBV11-3 and TRBJ2-1; 7 bases agree with TRBD2. V lost 1 base, J lost 9 bases, and 3 bases stayed unmatched. The germline CDR1 and CDR2 sequences are SGHNT and YENEEA. This CDR3 has 13 residues. The CDR3 coding sequence is TGTGCCAGCAGCTTAGTCGGCGGGGGTGAGCAGTTCTTC. Amino acids: CASSLVGGGEQFF.